This T cell receptor (beta chain) was sequenced during a study of T cells in Graves' hyperthyroidism and ophthalmopathy. Whole-study findings and limits: Model-based prediction identified ophthalmopathy a median approximately 6 months prior to its onset.

The study based diagnoses on clinical symptoms, serum thyroxine and TRAb, thyroid ultrasound and orbital computed tomography. The germline CDR1 and CDR2 sequences are SGHRS and YFSETQ. The CDR3 is 16 residues long. Germline trimming cut 4 bases from V and 4 bases from J; bases unmatched to any gene: 8. This clonotype was recorded at least ten times. The antigen is unknown. The CDR3 regions of TCR beta were amplified from RNA transcripts. The HTBI primer set drove a first-round RT-PCR of the TCR CDR3. TCRdb re-called the multiplex PCR reads with MiXCR, one entry per CDR3 protein. The sample has approximately 25,000 distinct CDR3 sequences, over 35% seen once.

The chain joins TRBV5-1 to TRBJ2-1; TRBD2 aligns across 10 bases. Sequenced: blood. The receptor was isolated from a young woman with Graves' hyperthyroidism. The CDR3 loop is CASSGGASGGYNEQFF. As DNA, the CDR3 is TGCGCCAGCAGCGGCGGGGCTAGCGGGGGTTACAATGAGCAGTTCTTC.